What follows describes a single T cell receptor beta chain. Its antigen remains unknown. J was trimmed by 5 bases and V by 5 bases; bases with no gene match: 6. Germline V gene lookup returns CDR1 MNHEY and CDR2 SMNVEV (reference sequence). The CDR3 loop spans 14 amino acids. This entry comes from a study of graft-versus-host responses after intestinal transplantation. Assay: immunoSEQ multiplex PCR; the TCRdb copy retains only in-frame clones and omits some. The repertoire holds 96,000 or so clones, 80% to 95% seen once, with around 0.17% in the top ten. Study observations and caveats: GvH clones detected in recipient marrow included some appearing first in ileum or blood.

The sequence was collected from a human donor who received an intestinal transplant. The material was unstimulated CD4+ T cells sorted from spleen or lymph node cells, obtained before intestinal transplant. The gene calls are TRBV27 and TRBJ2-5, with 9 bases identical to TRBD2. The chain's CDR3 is CASSPLAGIETQYF. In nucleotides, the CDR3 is TGTGCCAGCAGTCCCCTAGCGGGGATCGAGACCCAGTACTTC.